This TCR beta chain was identified in a study of regulatory T cells in long-lasting Graves disease. This CDR3 has 13 residues. Between the trimmed V and J ends, which lost 6 bases and 7 bases, there was a span of 15 bases. Germline CDR1 SNHLY, CDR2 FYNNEI. This clonotype was counted many times. Antigen unknown. Researchers made TCR beta libraries by using iRepertoire HTBI primers and running Arm-PCR on CDR3 regions. Authors' data handling: Under 75 TRBV and approximately 13 TRBJ segments were identified across samples. A single record per CDR3 protein comes from TCRdb applying MiXCR to the multiplex PCR reads. The V and J calls and clone size come from TCRdb's table, not from the authors' own analysis. This repertoire shows 450,000 or so distinct CDR3 sequences, roughly 22% found once; its top ten account for about an eighth. Regarding the study as a whole: Possibly, too few samples lowered accuracy. Segments TRBV28, TRBJ1-2 and TRBJ2-5 showed preferential usage in persistent disease.

Time point here: persistent/refractory GD, antithyroid drugs over 5 years with positive TRAb. RNA from PBMCs was the source of the TCR library. Around 8.2 milliliters of peripheral blood went into EDTA tubes. The rearrangement joins TRBV2 to TRBJ1-2, with no clear D. This specimen was peripheral blood mononuclear cells (PBMCs), taken when the disease was refractory, from a patient treated with antithyroid drugs. The TCR sequence derives from a female donor with Graves disease. In DNA, the CDR3 is TGTGCCAGCAGGCCGGGGTTGGAAAGTGGCTACACCTTC. It encodes CASRPGLESGYTF.